Shown below are 5 T cell receptor beta chains from a single sample sequenced in a study of cytomegalovirus exposure and HLA in healthy donors. The PCR made use of 60 Vbeta and 13 Jbeta primers. Sequencing used immunoSEQ multiplex PCR; TCRdb keeps in-frame clones, though not all of them. This table has around 150,000 clones, roughly 76% appearing once. The sequenced sample was PBMCs. The receptors originated from a woman between 45 and 60 years old in good health and CMV-seronegative.

V gene TRBV19 combines with J gene TRBJ1-1; D not certain. The CDR3 loop spans 14 amino acids. Trimming removed 6 bases from V and 4 bases from J, with 15 bases in between. Germline loops: CDR1 LNHDA, CDR2 SQIVND (reference sequence). The DNA of the CDR3 is TGTGCCAGTAGACCCATCCTTGAGTCCACTGAAGCTTTCTTT. Translating gives CASRPILESTEAFF. Based on the CDR3 plus reference TRBV19 and TRBJ1-1, the full variable domain is DGGITQSPKYLFRKEGQNVTLSCEQNLNHDAMYWYRQDPGQGLRLIYYSQIVNDFQKGDIAEGYSVSREKKESFPLTVTSAQKNPTAFYLCASRPILESTEAFFGQGTRLTVV.

The rearrangement joins TRBV13 to TRBJ2-5; 13 positions match TRBD2. Trimming at V came to 4 bases and at J to 2 bases, leaving 7 bases not matched to a gene. This CDR3 contains 17 residues. Germline V gives CDR1 PRHDT, CDR2 FYEKMQ (reference sequence). The CDR3 loop reads CASSSRTSGSLQETQYF. CDR3 in DNA: TGTGCCAGCAGCTCAAGGACTAGCGGGAGTTTACAAGAGACCCAGTACTTC.

This clone showed up just a few times. This chain joins TRBV5-4 and TRBJ2-5, with TRBD1 matching 10 bases. The CDR3 is 16 residues long. J lost 2 bases, V lost 3 bases, and 7 bases had no gene match. CDR1 and CDR2 (germline): SGHNT, YYREEE (reference sequence). The CDR3 region has the DNA TGTGCCAGCAGCTCTCGACAGGGGGCCTTACAAGAGACCCAGTACTTC. Protein sequence: CASSSRQGALQETQYF.

The chain couples TRBV28 to TRBJ1-5; perhaps TRBD1 as D (5 bases). The V and J ends lost 3 bases and 5 bases respectively, with 14 bases between them. This CDR3 is built from 15 residues. Looked up from germline, CDR1 is MDHEN and CDR2 is SYDVKM. CDR3 bases: TGTGCCAGCAGTTTGGTCGGCAGGGCTTATCAGCCCCAGCATTTT. Its translation is CASSLVGRAYQPQHF.

The chain recombines TRBV7-7 with TRBJ2-3; the D is unclear. The germline V gene has CDR1 SSHAT and CDR2 FNYEAQ (reference sequence). With 2 bases removed from V and 4 bases from J, the gap between germline ends came to 7 bases. The CDR3 sequence is 13 residues long. CDR3 bases: TGTGCCAGCAGCTTACGAGAGTCAGATACGCAGTATTTT. It specifies CASSLRESDTQYF. Full variable domain (missing parts from reference TRBV7-7 and TRBJ2-3): GAGVSQSPRYKVTKRGQDVTLRCDPISSHATLYWYQQALGQGPEFLTYFNYEAQPDKSGLPSDRFSAERPEGSISTLTIQRTEQRDSAMYRCASSLRESDTQYFGPGTRLTVL.